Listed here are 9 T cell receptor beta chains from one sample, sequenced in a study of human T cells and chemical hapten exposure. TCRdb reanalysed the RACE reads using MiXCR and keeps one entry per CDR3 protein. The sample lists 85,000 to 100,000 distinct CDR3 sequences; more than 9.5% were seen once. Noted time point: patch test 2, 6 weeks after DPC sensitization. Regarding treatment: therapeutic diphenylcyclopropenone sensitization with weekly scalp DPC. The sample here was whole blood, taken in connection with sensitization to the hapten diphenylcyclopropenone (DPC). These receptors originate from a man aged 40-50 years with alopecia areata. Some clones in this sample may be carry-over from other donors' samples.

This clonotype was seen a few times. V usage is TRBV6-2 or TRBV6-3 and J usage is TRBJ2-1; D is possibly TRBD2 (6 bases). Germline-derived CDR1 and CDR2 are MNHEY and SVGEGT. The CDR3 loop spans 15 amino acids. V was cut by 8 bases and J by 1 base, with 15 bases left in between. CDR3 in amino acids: CASGHGSGSYNEQFF. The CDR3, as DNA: TGTGCCAGCGGACACGGGAGCGGGTCCTACAATGAGCAGTTCTTC.

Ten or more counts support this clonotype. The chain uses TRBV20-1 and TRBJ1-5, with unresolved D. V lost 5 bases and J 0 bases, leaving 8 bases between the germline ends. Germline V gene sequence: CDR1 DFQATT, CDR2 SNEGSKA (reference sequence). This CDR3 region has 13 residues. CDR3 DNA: TGCAGTGCTCAGGACTATAGCAATCAGCCCCAGCATTTT. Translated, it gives CSAQDYSNQPQHF.

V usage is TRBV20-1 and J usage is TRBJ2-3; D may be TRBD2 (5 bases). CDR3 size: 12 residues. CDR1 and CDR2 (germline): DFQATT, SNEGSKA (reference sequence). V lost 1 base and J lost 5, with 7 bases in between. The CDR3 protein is CSARGTEDTQYF. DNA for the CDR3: TGCAGTGCTAGAGGGACTGAAGATACGCAGTATTTT.

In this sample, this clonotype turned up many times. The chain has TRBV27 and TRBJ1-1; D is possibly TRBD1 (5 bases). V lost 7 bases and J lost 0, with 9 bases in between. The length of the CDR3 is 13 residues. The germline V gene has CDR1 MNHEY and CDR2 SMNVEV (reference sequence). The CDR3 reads CASKTEMNTEAFF. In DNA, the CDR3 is TGTGCCAGCAAGACAGAAATGAACACTGAAGCTTTCTTT.

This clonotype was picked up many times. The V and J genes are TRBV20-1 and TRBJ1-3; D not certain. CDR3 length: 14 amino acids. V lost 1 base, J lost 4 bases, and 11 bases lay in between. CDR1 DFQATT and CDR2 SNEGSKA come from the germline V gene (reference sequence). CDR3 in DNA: TGCAGTGCTAGAGTGGAGGCCAGGGGAAACACCATATATTTT. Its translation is CSARVEARGNTIYF.

The CDR3 DNA follows: TGCGCCAGCAGCTTGGACGTAGATACGCAGTATTTT. Translation gives CASSLDVDTQYF. This chain links TRBV5-1 with TRBJ2-3; unclear D gene. The CDR3 runs 12 residues. V gave up 0 bases and J gave up 5 bases, with 4 bases separating them. Germline CDR1 is SGHRS and CDR2 is YFSETQ.

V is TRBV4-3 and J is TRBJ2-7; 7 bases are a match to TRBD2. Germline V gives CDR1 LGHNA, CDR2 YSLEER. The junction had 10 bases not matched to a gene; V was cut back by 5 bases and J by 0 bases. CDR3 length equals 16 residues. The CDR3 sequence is CASSALSSGSSYEQYV. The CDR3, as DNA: TGCGCCAGCAGCGCCTTATCTAGCGGTAGCTCCTACGAGCAGTACGTC.

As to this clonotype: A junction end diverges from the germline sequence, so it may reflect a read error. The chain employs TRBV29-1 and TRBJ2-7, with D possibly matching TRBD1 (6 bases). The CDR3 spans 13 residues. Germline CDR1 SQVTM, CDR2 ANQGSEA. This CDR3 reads CSVEVGDTYEQYF. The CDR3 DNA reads TGCAGCGTCGAAGTCGGGGACACCTACGAGCAGTACTTC.

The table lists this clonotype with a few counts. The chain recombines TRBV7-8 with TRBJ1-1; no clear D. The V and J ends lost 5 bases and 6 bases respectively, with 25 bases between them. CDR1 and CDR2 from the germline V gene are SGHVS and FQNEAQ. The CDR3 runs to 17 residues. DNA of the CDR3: TGTGCCAGCAGCGCCAAGAGGGTCAGGCTCCTACTATCTGAAGCTTTCTTT. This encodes CASSAKRVRLLLSEAFF.